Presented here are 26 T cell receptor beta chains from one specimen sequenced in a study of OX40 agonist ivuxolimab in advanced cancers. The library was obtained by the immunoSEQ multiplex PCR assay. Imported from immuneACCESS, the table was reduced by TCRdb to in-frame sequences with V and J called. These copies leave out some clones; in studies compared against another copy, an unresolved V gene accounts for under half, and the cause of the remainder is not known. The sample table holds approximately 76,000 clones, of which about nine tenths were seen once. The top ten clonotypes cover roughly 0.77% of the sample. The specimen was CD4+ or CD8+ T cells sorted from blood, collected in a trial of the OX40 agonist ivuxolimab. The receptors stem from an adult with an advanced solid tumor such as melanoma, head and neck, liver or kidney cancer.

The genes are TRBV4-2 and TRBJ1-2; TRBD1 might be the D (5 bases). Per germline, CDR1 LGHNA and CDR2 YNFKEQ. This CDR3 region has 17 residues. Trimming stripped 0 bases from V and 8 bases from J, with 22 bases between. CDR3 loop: CASSQEGTGEGLVGYTF. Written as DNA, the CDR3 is TGTGCCAGCAGCCAAGAAGGAACGGGGGAAGGGCTCGTCGGCTACACCTTC.

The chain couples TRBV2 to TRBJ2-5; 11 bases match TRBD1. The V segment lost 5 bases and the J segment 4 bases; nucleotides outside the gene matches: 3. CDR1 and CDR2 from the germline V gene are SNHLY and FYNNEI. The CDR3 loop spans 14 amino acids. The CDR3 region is CASSRTGGAETQYF. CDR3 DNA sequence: TGTGCCAGCAGTAGGACAGGGGGCGCAGAGACCCAGTACTTC.

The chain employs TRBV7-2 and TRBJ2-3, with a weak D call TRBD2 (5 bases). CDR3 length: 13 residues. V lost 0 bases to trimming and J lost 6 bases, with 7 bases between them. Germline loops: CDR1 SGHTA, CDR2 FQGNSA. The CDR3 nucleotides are TGTGCCAGCAGCTTAGCGCGAGGGGATACGCAGTATTTT. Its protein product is CASSLARGDTQYF.

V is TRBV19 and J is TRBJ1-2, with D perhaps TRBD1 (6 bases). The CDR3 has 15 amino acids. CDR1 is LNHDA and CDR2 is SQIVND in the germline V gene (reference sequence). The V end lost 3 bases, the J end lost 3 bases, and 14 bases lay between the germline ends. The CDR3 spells CASSITAGVYYGYTF. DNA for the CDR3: TGTGCCAGTAGTATTACGGCAGGGGTTTACTATGGCTACACCTTC.

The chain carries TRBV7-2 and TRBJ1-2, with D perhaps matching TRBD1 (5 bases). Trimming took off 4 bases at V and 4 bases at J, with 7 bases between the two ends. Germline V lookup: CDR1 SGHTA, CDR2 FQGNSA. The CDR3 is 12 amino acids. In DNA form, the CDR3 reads TGTGCCAGCAGCTCTGACAGCTATGGCTACACCTTC. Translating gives CASSSDSYGYTF.

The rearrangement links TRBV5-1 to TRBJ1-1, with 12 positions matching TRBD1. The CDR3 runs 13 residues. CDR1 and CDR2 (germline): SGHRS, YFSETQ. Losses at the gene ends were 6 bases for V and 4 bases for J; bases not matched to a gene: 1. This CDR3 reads CASTGQGATEAFF. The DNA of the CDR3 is TGCGCCAGCACGGGACAGGGGGCCACTGAAGCTTTCTTT. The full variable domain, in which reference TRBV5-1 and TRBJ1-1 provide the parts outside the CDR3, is KAGVTQTPRYLIKTRGQQVTLSCSPISGHRSVSWYQQTPGQGLQFLFEYFSETQRNKGNFPGRFSGRQFSNSRSEMNVSTLELGDSALYLCASTGQGATEAFFGQGTRLTVV.

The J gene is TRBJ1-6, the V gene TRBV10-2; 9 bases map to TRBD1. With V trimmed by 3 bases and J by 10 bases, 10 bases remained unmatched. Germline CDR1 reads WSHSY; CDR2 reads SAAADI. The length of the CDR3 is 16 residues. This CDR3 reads CASSDPTGTGTSPLHF. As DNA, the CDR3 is TGCGCCAGCAGTGACCCCACCGGGACAGGGACCTCACCCCTCCACTTT.

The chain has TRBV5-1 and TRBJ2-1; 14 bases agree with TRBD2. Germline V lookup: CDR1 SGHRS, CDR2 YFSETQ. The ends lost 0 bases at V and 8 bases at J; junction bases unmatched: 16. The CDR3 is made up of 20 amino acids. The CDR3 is CASSLVTRGLAGVLGDEQFF. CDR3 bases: TGCGCCAGCAGCTTGGTAACGCGGGGACTAGCGGGAGTTCTGGGAGATGAGCAGTTCTTC.

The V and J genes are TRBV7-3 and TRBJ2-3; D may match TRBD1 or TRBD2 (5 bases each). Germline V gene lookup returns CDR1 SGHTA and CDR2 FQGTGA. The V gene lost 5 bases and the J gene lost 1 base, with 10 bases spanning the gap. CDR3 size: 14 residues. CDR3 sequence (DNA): TGTGCCAGCAGCGAGGGGCCTGGCACAGATACGCAGTATTTT. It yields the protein CASSEGPGTDTQYF.

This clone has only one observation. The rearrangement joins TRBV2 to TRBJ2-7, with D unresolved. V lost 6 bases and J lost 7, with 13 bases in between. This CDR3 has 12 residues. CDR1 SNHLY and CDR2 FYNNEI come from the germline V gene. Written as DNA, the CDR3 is TGTGCCAGCAGCGTCGACACGTTGGAGCAGTACTTC. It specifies CASSVDTLEQYF.

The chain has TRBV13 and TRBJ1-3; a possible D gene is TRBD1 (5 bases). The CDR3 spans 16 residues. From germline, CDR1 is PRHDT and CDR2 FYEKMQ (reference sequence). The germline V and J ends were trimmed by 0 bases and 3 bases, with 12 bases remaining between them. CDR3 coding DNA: TGTGCCAGCAGCTTAGGCGGGGGTCCCCTTGGAAACACCATATATTTT. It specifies CASSLGGGPLGNTIYF.

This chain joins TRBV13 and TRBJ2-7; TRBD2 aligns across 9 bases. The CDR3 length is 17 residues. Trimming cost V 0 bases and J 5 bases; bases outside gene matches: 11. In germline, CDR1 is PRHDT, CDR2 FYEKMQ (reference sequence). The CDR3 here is CASSLGLAGPGRDEQYF. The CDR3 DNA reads TGTGCCAGCAGCTTAGGCCTAGCGGGGCCGGGGAGGGACGAGCAGTACTTC.

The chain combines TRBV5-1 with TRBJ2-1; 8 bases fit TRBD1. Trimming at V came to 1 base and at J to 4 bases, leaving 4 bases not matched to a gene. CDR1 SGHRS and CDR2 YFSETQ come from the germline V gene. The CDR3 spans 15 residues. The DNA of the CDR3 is TGCGCCAGCAGCTTGTCGGGACAGGAGTACAATGAGCAGTTCTTC. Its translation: CASSLSGQEYNEQFF.

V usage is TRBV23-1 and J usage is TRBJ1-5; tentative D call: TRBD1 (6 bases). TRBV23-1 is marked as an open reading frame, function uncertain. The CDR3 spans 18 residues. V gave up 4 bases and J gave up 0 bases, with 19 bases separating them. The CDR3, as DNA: TGCGCCAGCAGTCCTTGGACAGCGGTTTGCTATAGCAATCAGCCCCAGCATTTT. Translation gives CASSPWTAVCYSNQPQHF.

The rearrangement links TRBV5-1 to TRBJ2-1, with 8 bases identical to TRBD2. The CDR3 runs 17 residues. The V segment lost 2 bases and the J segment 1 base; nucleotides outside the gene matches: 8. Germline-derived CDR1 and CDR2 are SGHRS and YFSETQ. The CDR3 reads CASSFGLAHLSYNEQFF. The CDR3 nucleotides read TGCGCCAGCAGCTTCGGACTAGCCCATTTATCCTACAATGAGCAGTTCTTC.

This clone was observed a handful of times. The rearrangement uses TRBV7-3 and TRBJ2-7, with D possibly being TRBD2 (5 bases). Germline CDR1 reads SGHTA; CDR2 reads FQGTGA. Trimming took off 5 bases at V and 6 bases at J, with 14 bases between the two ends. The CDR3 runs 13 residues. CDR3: CASSQNAGGEQYF. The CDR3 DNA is TGTGCCAGCAGCCAAAACGCGGGTGGCGAGCAGTACTTC.

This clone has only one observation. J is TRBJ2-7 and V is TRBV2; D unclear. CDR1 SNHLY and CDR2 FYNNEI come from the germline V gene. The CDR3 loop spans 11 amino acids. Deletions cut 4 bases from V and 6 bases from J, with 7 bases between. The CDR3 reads CASSVVVEQYF. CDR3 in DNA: TGTGCCAGCAGTGTCGTGGTCGAGCAGTACTTC.

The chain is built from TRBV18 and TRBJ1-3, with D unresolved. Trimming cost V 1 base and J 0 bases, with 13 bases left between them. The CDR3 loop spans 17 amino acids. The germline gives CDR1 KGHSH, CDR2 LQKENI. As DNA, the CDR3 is TGTGCCAGCTCACCACGGCGGGGTAATAGCTCTGGAAACACCATATATTTT. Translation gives CASSPRRGNSSGNTIYF.

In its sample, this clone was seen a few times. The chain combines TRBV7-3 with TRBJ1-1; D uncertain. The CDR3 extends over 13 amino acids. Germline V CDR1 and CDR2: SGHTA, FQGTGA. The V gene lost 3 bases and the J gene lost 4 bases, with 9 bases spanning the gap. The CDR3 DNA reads TGTGCCAGCAGCTTCGGGGTTAGCACTGAAGCTTTCTTT. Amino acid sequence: CASSFGVSTEAFF.

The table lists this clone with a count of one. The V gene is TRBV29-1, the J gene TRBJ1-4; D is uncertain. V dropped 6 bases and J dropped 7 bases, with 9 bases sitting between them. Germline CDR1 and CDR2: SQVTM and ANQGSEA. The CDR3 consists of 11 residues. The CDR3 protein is CSVGIGEKLFF. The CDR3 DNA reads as TGCAGCGTGGGGATCGGTGAAAAACTGTTTTTT.

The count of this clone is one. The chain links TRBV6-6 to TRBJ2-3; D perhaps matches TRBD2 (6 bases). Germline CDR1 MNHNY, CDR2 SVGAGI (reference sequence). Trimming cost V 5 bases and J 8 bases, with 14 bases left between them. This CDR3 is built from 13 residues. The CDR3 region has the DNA TGTGCCAGCAGTACGGCCCAGGGAGGTACGCAGTATTTT. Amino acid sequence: CASSTAQGGTQYF.

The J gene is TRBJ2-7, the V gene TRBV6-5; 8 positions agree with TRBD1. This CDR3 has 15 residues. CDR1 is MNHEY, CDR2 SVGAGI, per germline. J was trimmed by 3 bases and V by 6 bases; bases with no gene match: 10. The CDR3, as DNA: TGTGCCAGCAGCCCCCAGGGGACAGGCCTCTACGAGCAGTACTTC. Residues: CASSPQGTGLYEQYF.

The CDR3 DNA sequence: TGTGCCTGGAGTCTAACTCGGGATACGCAGTATTTT. It translates to CAWSLTRDTQYF. V and J are TRBV30 and TRBJ2-3; no clear D. CDR1 and CDR2 (germline): GTSNPN, SVGIG (reference sequence). The germline V and J ends were trimmed by 2 bases and 6 bases, with 9 bases remaining between them. The CDR3 consists of 12 residues.

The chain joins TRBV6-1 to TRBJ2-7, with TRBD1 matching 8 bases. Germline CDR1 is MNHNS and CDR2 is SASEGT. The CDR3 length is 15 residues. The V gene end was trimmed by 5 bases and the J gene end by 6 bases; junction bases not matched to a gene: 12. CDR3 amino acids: CASSPLRQGASEQYF. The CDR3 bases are TGTGCCAGCAGTCCTCTTCGGCAGGGGGCATCCGAGCAGTACTTC.

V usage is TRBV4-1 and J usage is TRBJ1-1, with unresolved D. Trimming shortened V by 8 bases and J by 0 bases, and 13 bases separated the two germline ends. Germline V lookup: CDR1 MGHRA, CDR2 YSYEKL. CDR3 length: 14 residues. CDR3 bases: TGCGCCAGCGGTCGGCCGGGGTTGAACACTGAAGCTTTCTTT. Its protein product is CASGRPGLNTEAFF.

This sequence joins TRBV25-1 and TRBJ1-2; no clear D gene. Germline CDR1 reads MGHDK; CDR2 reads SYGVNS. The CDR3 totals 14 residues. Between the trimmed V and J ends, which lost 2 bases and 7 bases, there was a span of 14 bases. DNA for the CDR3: TGTGCCAGCAGTGAAACCCGGCAGGCCCGTGGCTACACCTTC. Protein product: CASSETRQARGYTF.